Below are 30 T cell receptor beta chains sequenced from a single sample in a study of blood T cell repertoires in COVID-19. The repertoire was sequenced with immunoSEQ multiplex PCR; TCRdb's copy has only in-frame clones and lacks some. Of about 230,000 clones in the sample, 81% were seen once. The sequenced sample was peripheral blood. These receptors all stem from a woman older than 75 with acute or convalescent COVID-19.

This chain joins TRBV5-6 and TRBJ2-7, with 9 bases that match TRBD1. Looked up from germline, CDR1 is SGHDT and CDR2 is YYEEEE. The J segment lost 6 bases and the V segment lost 0 bases, leaving 10 bases of the junction unmatched. The CDR3 runs to 16 residues. CDR3 sequence reads: CASSLAKWGQGIEQYF. The CDR3 bases are TGTGCCAGCAGCTTGGCCAAGTGGGGACAGGGCATCGAGCAGTACTTC.

The V gene is TRBV5-4, the J gene TRBJ2-6; TRBD2 matches 8 bases. Germline loops: CDR1 SGHNT, CDR2 YYREEE (reference sequence). J lost 4 bases, V lost 1 base, and 4 bases had no gene match. The CDR3 has 16 residues. This chain's CDR3 is CASSLISGTGANVLTF. DNA of the CDR3: TGTGCCAGCAGCTTGATTAGCGGGACCGGGGCCAACGTCCTGACTTTC.

V usage is TRBV5-1 and J usage is TRBJ1-3, with TRBD1 identical over 7 bases. The CDR3 runs 17 residues. CDR1 and CDR2 from the germline V gene are SGHRS and YFSETQ. V shed 4 bases, J shed 1 base, and the junction held 11 bases outside the gene matches. CDR3 DNA: TGCGCCAGCAGCCCGGACGGACAGGCGACGTCTGGAAACACCATATATTTT. This encodes CASSPDGQATSGNTIYF.

This clone came up once. The genes are TRBV4-1 and TRBJ2-7; 9 nucleotides match TRBD2. The CDR3 loop spans 14 amino acids. The germline V gene encodes CDR1 MGHRA and CDR2 YSYEKL. V lost 4 bases, J lost 3 bases, and 4 bases stayed unmatched. The CDR3 DNA reads TGCGCCAGCAGCCGGACTAGCGAGTTCTACGAGCAGTACTTC. Its protein product is CASSRTSEFYEQYF.

This clone occurred a few times. The chain recombines TRBV7-6 with TRBJ2-2; 13 positions agree with TRBD2. Per the germline V gene, CDR1 is SGHVS and CDR2 is FNYEAQ. The V segment lost 5 bases and the J segment 7 bases; nucleotides outside the gene matches: 7. The CDR3 runs 16 residues. The CDR3: CASSLGLAGVGGELFF. In DNA, the CDR3 is TGTGCCAGCAGCCTCGGACTAGCGGGAGTGGGCGGGGAGCTGTTTTTT.

The V gene is TRBV10-3, the J gene TRBJ1-1, with D possibly being TRBD1 (6 bases). CDR1 ENHRY and CDR2 SYGVKD come from the germline V gene. The CDR3 covers 13 residues. Deletions cut 4 bases from V and 7 bases from J, with 13 bases between. The CDR3 sequence is CAISGDIIDEAFF. CDR3 bases: TGTGCCATCAGTGGGGACATTATTGATGAAGCTTTCTTT.

J is TRBJ2-3 and V is TRBV6-4, with TRBD2 as a possible D gene (6 bases). The germline gives CDR1 MRHNA, CDR2 SNTAGT. The CDR3 consists of 15 residues. Trimming took off 5 bases at V and 4 bases at J, with 16 bases between the two ends. The CDR3 is CASSPMGGNADTQYF. The CDR3 nucleotides are TGTGCCAGCAGTCCGATGGGCGGGAATGCAGATACGCAGTATTTT.

The chain recombines TRBV7-6 with TRBJ1-1; maybe TRBD1 (5 bases). In germline, CDR1 is SGHVS, CDR2 FNYEAQ. V shed 1 base and J shed 3 bases, with 9 bases lying between them. The length of the CDR3 is 14 residues. As DNA, the CDR3 is TGTGCCAGCAGCTTAGGCCAGGGCTACACTGAAGCTTTCTTT. The encoded protein is CASSLGQGYTEAFF.

This chain joins TRBV7-9 and TRBJ2-2, with D possibly matching TRBD1 (6 bases). Trimming took 3 bases from V and 4 from J, leaving 12 bases between them. Germline assignment: CDR1 SEHNR and CDR2 FQNEAQ (reference sequence). The CDR3 extends over 15 amino acids. CDR3 sequence: CASSLLTGGTGELFF. In DNA form, the CDR3 reads TGTGCCAGCAGCTTGTTGACAGGAGGCACCGGGGAGCTGTTTTTT.

The V gene is TRBV6-2 or TRBV6-3, the J gene TRBJ2-7, with TRBD1 as a possible D gene (5 bases). Per germline, CDR1 MNHEY and CDR2 SVGEGT. Deletions cut 2 bases from V and 2 bases from J, with 7 bases between. The length of the CDR3 is 13 residues. The CDR3 coding sequence is TGTGCCAGCAGTTACGTCAGGGCCTACGAGCAGTACTTC. Its translation: CASSYVRAYEQYF.

This clone has more than one count but fewer than ten. The genes are TRBV12-3 or TRBV12-4 and TRBJ1-1; D remains ambiguous. The CDR3 runs 12 residues. V shed 6 bases and J shed 5 bases, with 10 bases lying between them. As DNA, the CDR3 is TGTGCCAGCAGCCGGCCGGGAACTGAAGCTTTCTTT. This gives the protein CASSRPGTEAFF.

This chain connects TRBV28 to TRBJ2-1; D is possibly TRBD1 (5 bases). Germline CDR1 is MDHEN and CDR2 is SYDVKM. This CDR3 has 17 amino acids. V lost 2 bases and J 12 bases, leaving 26 bases between the germline ends. The CDR3 DNA follows: TGTGCCAGCAGTTTACATCCTCAACAGGTCGACCCATTGGGGCAGTTCTTC. Encoded protein: CASSLHPQQVDPLGQFF.

The chain combines TRBV18 with TRBJ2-5; 8 bases line up with TRBD2. J was trimmed by 5 bases and V by 5 bases; bases with no gene match: 10. CDR3 length: 15 amino acids. Germline V lookup: CDR1 KGHSH, CDR2 LQKENI. The CDR3 sequence is CASSSGTSSVETQYF. CDR3 in DNA: TGTGCCAGCTCATCCGGGACTAGTTCGGTGGAGACCCAGTACTTC.

This clone was picked up a small number of times. V is TRBV2 and J is TRBJ1-6; D may be TRBD1 (6 bases). CDR1 is SNHLY, CDR2 FYNNEI, per germline. V was cut by 8 bases and J by 5 bases, with 10 bases left in between. This CDR3 spans 13 amino acids. CDR3 sequence: CASRTENNSPLHF. CDR3 DNA sequence: TGTGCCAGCCGGACAGAGAATAATTCACCCCTCCACTTT.

V and J are TRBV19 and TRBJ2-7; 9 nucleotides agree with TRBD1. V lost 1 base and J lost 5; bases outside the gene matches: 21. Germline assignment: CDR1 LNHDA and CDR2 SQIVND (reference sequence). The CDR3 loop spans 20 amino acids. The CDR3 loop reads CASSIATKMLRQGVFDEQYF. The CDR3 DNA is TGTGCCAGTAGTATAGCTACAAAGATGTTACGACAGGGGGTATTCGACGAGCAGTACTTC.

This rearrangement joins TRBV18 to TRBJ2-1; 10 bases align to TRBD1. Looked up from germline, CDR1 is KGHSH and CDR2 is LQKENI. This CDR3 has 16 amino acids. The V gene end was trimmed by 0 bases and the J gene end by 2 bases; junction bases not matched to a gene: 1. The CDR3 bases are TGTGCCAGCTCACCACCCGGACAGGGGGCCTACAATGAGCAGTTCTTC. As protein: CASSPPGQGAYNEQFF.

V gene TRBV30 combines with J gene TRBJ1-4; 11 positions agree with TRBD1. The CDR3 is 17 amino acids. V shed 5 bases, J shed 3 bases, and the junction held 11 bases outside the gene matches. Germline lookup yields CDR1 GTSNPN and CDR2 SVGIG (reference sequence). The CDR3 protein is CAWRHRTGGVANEKLFF. CDR3 in DNA: TGTGCCTGGCGGCACCGGACAGGGGGCGTGGCTAATGAAAAACTGTTTTTT.

The rearrangement links TRBV6-5 to TRBJ2-1; possibly TRBD1 for D (5 bases). CDR1 and CDR2 from the germline V gene are MNHEY and SVGAGI. V lost 2 bases, J lost 3 bases, and 8 bases lay in between. This CDR3 is built from 14 residues. CDR3 coding DNA: TGTGCCAGCAGTTACCGAGACAGCTACAATGAGCAGTTCTTC. Encoded protein: CASSYRDSYNEQFF.

The rearrangement links TRBV6-5 to TRBJ1-1, with TRBD1 identical over 9 bases. After removal of 6 bases from V and 3 bases from J, the junction contained 8 bases not matched to a gene. CDR1 MNHEY and CDR2 SVGAGI come from the germline V gene. CDR3 length equals 15 residues. The CDR3 DNA reads TGTGCCAGCAGCCGCTATAGGACAGGGGACACTGAAGCTTTCTTT. The encoded protein is CASSRYRTGDTEAFF.

This clone was observed a single time. The chain uses TRBV5-5 and TRBJ1-1; the D gene is possibly TRBD1 (5 bases). CDR1 and CDR2 (germline): SGHKS, YYEKEE (reference sequence). Trimming cost V 3 bases and J 6 bases, with 12 bases left between them. The CDR3 runs 13 residues. The CDR3 bases are TGTGCCAGCAGCTGGAGCCCGACAGCTGAAGCTTTCTTT. Residues: CASSWSPTAEAFF.

The rearrangement uses TRBV3-1 (or the pseudogene TRBV3-2) and TRBJ2-7; 10 positions match TRBD2. V was clipped by 4 bases and J by 0 bases; unmatched bases: 3. The CDR3 length is 15 residues. CDR1 and CDR2 from the germline V gene are LGHDT and YNNKEL (reference sequence). DNA for the CDR3: TGTGCCAGCAGCCGGGCTAGCGGGAGCTCCTACGAGCAGTACTTC. Residues: CASSRASGSSYEQYF.

This sequence joins TRBV2 and TRBJ2-3, with 13 bases identical to TRBD2. Germline lookup yields CDR1 SNHLY and CDR2 FYNNEI. V was clipped by 6 bases and J by 2 bases; unmatched bases: 11. There are 18 residues in the CDR3. The DNA of the CDR3 is TGTGCCAGCAGGACTTCCGGACTAGCGGGAGCCCACACAGATACGCAGTATTTT. This encodes CASRTSGLAGAHTDTQYF.

The J gene is TRBJ2-1, the V gene TRBV9; 9 bases agree with TRBD2. CDR1 SGDLS and CDR2 YYNGEE come from the germline V gene. The CDR3 is 15 amino acids. V lost 0 bases to trimming and J lost 9 bases; unmatched junction nucleotides: 7. This CDR3 is CASSVELAGAGEQFF. CDR3 in DNA: TGTGCCAGCAGCGTAGAATTAGCGGGGGCCGGTGAGCAGTTCTTC.

V usage is TRBV24-1 and J usage is TRBJ2-2, with D possibly TRBD2 on 6 matching bases. CDR3 size: 16 residues. Deletions cut 3 bases from V and 4 bases from J, with 14 bases between. Germline V gene sequence: CDR1 KGHDR, CDR2 SFDVKD. The DNA for the CDR3 is TGTGCCACCAGTGATAGGGCGGGGTCCAGCACCGGGGAGCTGTTTTTT. It codes for CATSDRAGSSTGELFF.

The gene calls are TRBV11-2 and TRBJ1-2; 8 bases fit TRBD1. Trimming at V came to 7 bases and at J to 0 bases, leaving 7 bases not matched to a gene. Germline V gene data show CDR1 as SGHAT and CDR2 as FQNNGV. The CDR3 is made up of 15 amino acids. For the CDR3, the DNA is TGTGCCAGCACCGAAGACAGGGGTTCTAACTATGGCTACACCTTC. It encodes CASTEDRGSNYGYTF.

The V call is TRBV2, the J call TRBJ2-2; D might be TRBD1 (6 bases). Trimming cost V 6 bases and J 2 bases, with 16 bases left between them. The CDR3 runs to 16 residues. The germline V gene encodes CDR1 SNHLY and CDR2 FYNNEI. This chain's CDR3 is CASSPQGLLNTGELFF. The CDR3 DNA reads as TGTGCCAGCAGCCCCCAGGGGCTATTAAACACCGGGGAGCTGTTTTTT.

This sequence joins TRBV5-4 and TRBJ2-7, with 7 bases that match TRBD1. The germline CDR1 and CDR2 sequences are SGHNT and YYREEE (reference sequence). This CDR3 comprises 15 residues. With 0 bases clipped from V and 0 bases from J, the junction kept 3 bases outside the gene matches. The CDR3 DNA reads TGTGCCAGCAGCTTGGCGGGACAGAGCTCCTACGAGCAGTACTTC. The encoded protein is CASSLAGQSSYEQYF. Complete variable domain (other parts from reference TRBV5-4 and TRBJ2-7): ETGVTQSPTHLIKTRGQQVTLRCSSQSGHNTVSWYQQALGQGPQFIFQYYREEENGRGNFPPRFSGLQFPNYSSELNVNALELDDSALYLCASSLAGQSSYEQYFGPGTRLTVT.

The genes are TRBV7-8 and TRBJ1-4; a possible D gene is TRBD1 (5 bases). The germline CDR1 and CDR2 sequences are SGHVS and FQNEAQ. The CDR3 has 16 residues. The V end was cut by 2 bases, the J end by 0 bases, with 10 bases between. The CDR3 here is CASSLWGTTTNEKLFF. The CDR3 DNA reads TGTGCCAGCAGCTTATGGGGGACTACAACTAATGAAAAACTGTTTTTT.

This chain links TRBV19 with TRBJ2-6; tentatively, D is TRBD1 (6 bases). CDR1 is LNHDA and CDR2 is SQIVND in the germline V gene (reference sequence). The V and J ends lost 5 bases and 4 bases respectively, with 12 bases between them. The CDR3 contains 15 residues. CDR3 sequence reads: CASSVQGSGANVLTF. CDR3 DNA: TGTGCCAGTAGTGTACAGGGTTCCGGGGCCAACGTCCTGACTTTC.

V usage is TRBV11-1 and J usage is TRBJ2-1; TRBD1 might be the D (5 bases). Trimming stripped 2 bases from V and 8 bases from J, with 16 bases between. The CDR3 has 15 amino acids. In germline, CDR1 is SGHAT, CDR2 FQDESV (reference sequence). Here the CDR3 DNA reads TGTGCCAGCAGCTTACAGTTCGGCAGGGTCGATGAGCAGTTCTTC. This gives the protein CASSLQFGRVDEQFF.